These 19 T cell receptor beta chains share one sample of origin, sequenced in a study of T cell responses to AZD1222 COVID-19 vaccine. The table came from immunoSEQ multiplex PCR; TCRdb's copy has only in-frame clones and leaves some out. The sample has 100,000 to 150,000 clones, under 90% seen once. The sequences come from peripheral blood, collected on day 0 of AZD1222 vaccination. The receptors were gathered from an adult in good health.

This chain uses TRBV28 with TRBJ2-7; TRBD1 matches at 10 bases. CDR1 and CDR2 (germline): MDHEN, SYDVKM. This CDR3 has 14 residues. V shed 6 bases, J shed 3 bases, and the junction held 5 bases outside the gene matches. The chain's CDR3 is CASRATGGSYEQYF. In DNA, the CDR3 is TGTGCCAGCAGAGCGACAGGGGGCAGCTACGAGCAGTACTTC.

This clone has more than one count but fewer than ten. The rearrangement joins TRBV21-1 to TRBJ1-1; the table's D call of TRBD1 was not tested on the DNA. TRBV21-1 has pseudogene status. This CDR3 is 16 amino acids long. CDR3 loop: CASSVRDRGGTTEAFF. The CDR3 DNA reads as TGTGCCAGCAGCGTCCGGGACAGGGGAGGTACCACTGAAGCTTTCTTT.

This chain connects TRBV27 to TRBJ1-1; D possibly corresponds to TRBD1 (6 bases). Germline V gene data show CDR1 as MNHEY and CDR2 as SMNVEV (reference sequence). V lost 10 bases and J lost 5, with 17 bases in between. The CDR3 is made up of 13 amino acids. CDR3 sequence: CATGRGPGTEAFF. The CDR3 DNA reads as TGTGCCACTGGACGGGGGCCGGGGACTGAAGCTTTCTTT.

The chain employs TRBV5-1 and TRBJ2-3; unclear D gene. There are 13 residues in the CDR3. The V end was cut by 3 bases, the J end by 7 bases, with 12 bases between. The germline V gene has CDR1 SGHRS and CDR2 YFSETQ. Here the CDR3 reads CASSSASTNTQYF. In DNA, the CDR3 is TGCGCCAGCAGCTCGGCCTCCACGAATACGCAGTATTTT.

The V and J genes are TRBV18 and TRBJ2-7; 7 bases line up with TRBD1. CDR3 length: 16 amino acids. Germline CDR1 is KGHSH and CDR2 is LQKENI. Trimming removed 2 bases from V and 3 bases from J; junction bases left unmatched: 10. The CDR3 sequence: CASSPSVRTGYYEQYF. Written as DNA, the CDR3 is TGTGCCAGCTCACCAAGCGTCAGGACAGGTTACTACGAGCAGTACTTC. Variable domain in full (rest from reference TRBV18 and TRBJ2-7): NAGVMQNPRHLVRRRGQEARLRCSPMKGHSHVYWYRQLPEEGLKFMVYLQKENIIDESGMPKERFSAEFPKEGPSILRIQQVVRGDSAAYFCASSPSVRTGYYEQYFGPGTRLTVT.

CDR3 region: CASSPPWGKNRANEQFF. In DNA form, the CDR3 reads TGTGCCAGCTCACCACCCTGGGGCAAGAATAGGGCCAATGAGCAGTTCTTC. The chain recombines TRBV18 with TRBJ2-1, with a tentative D call TRBD1 (5 bases). Deletions cut 0 bases from V and 6 bases from J, with 18 bases between. Germline V gene lookup returns CDR1 KGHSH and CDR2 LQKENI. The CDR3 spans 17 residues.

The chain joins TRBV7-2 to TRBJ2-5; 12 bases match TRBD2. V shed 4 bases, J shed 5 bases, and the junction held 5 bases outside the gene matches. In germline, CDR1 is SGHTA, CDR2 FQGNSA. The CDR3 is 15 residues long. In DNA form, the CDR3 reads TGTGCCAGCAGCTCCCGGACTAGCGGGGTTGAGACCCAGTACTTC. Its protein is CASSSRTSGVETQYF.

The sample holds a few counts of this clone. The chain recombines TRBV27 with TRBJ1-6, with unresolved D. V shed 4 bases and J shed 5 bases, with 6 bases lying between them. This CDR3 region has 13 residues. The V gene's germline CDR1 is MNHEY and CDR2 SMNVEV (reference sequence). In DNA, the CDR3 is TGTGCCAGCAGTTGGGTCGATAATTCACCCCTCCACTTT. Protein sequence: CASSWVDNSPLHF.

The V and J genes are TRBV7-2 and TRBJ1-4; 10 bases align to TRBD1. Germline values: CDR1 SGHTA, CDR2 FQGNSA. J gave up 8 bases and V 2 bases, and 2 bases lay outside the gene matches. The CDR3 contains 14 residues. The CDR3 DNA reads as TGTGCCAGCAGCTTAAGGGGACAGGGGGAAAAACTGTTTTTT. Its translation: CASSLRGQGEKLFF.

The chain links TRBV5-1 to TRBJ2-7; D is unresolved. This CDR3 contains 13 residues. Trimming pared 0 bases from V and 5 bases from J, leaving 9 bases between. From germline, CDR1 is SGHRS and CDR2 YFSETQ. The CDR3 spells CASSLAVRNEQYF. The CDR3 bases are TGCGCCAGCAGCTTGGCTGTTAGGAACGAGCAGTACTTC. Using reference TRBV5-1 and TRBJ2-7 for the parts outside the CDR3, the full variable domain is KAGVTQTPRYLIKTRGQQVTLSCSPISGHRSVSWYQQTPGQGLQFLFEYFSETQRNKGNFPGRFSGRQFSNSRSEMNVSTLELGDSALYLCASSLAVRNEQYFGPGTRLTVT.

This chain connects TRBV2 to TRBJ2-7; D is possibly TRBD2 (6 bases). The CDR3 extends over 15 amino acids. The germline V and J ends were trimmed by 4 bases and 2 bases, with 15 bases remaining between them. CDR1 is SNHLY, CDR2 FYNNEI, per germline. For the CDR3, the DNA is TGTGCCAGCAGTGGGCGGGAAACTACAACCTACGAGCAGTACTTC. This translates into CASSGRETTTYEQYF. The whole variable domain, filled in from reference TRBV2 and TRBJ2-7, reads EPEVTQTPSHQVTQMGQEVILRCVPISNHLYFYWYRQILGQKVEFLVSFYNNEISEKSEIFDDQFSVERPDGSNFTLKIRSTKLEDSAMYFCASSGRETTTYEQYFGPGTRLTVT.

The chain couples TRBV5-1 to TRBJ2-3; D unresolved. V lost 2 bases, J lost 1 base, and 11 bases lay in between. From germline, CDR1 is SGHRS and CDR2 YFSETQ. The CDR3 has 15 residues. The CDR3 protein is CASSFVGPGTDTQYF. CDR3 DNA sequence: TGCGCCAGCAGCTTCGTGGGTCCCGGCACAGATACGCAGTATTTT.

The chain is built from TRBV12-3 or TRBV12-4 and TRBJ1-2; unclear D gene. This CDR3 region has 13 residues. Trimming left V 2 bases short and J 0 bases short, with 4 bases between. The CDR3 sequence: CASSLRPNYGYTF. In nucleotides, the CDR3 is TGTGCCAGCAGTTTACGGCCTAACTATGGCTACACCTTC.

As DNA, the CDR3 is TGTGCCAGCAGCATTTGCATGGACAGGTCAGCGGGCCTAGCCAAAAACATTCAGTACTTC. Its protein is CASSICMDRSAGLAKNIQYF. The V gene is TRBV21-1, the J gene TRBJ2-4; TRBD1 is the table's D call and was not checked against the DNA. TRBV21-1 is a pseudogene segment. The CDR3 sequence is 20 residues long.

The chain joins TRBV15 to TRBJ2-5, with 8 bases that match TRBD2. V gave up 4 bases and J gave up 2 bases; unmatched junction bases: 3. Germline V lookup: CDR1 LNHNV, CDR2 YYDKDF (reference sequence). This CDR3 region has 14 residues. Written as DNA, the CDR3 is TGTGCCACCAGCACAGGACTAGCTCAAGAGACCCAGTACTTC. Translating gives CATSTGLAQETQYF.

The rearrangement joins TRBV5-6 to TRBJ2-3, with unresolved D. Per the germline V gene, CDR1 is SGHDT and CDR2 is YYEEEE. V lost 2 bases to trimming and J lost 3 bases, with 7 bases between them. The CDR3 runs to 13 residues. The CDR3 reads CASSFLQTDTQYF. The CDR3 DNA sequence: TGTGCCAGCAGCTTCCTACAAACAGATACGCAGTATTTT. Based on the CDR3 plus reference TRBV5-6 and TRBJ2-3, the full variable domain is DAGVTQSPTHLIKTRGQQVTLRCSPKSGHDTVSWYQQALGQGPQFIFQYYEEEERQRGNFPDRFSGHQFPNYSSELNVNALLLGDSALYLCASSFLQTDTQYFGPGTRLTVL.

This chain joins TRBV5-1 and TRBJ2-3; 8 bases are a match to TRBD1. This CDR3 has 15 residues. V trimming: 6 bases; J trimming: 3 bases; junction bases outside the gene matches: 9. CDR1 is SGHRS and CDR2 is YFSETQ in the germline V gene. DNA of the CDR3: TGCGCCAGCACTGTGACAGGGGTAGGAACAGATACGCAGTATTTT. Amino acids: CASTVTGVGTDTQYF.

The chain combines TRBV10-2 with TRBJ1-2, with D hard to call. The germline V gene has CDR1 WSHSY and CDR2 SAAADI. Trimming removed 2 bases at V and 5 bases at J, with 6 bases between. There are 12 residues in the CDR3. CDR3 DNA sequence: TGCGCCAGCAGTGAGAACTGGTATGGCTACACCTTC. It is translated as CASSENWYGYTF.

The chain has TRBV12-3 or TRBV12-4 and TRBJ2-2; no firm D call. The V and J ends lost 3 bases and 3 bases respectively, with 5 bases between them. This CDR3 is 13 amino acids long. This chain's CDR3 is CASSFSDTGELFF. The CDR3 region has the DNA TGTGCCAGCAGTTTCTCTGACACCGGGGAGCTGTTTTTT.